This T cell receptor (beta chain) was captured in a study of beta chain features in type 1 diabetes. Regarding the study as a whole: TCRB CDR3s were moderately but significantly shorter in Type 1 diabetes patients in all four CD4+ subsets. A greater similarity of naive, central memory and Treg TCRB repertoires was seen among patients than among healthy donors.

Expressed TCRB transcripts were sequenced because the entire RNA isolate underwent reverse transcription. Assay: immunoSEQ multiplex PCR; the TCRdb copy retains only in-frame clones and omits some. The sample includes about 300,000 clones, approximately 12% of them seen just once. Concerning this clone: Its antigen remains unidentified.

CDR3 length: 14 amino acids. Losses at the gene ends were 1 base for V and 7 bases for J; bases not matched to a gene: 5. CDR1 is SGHTA and CDR2 is FQGNSA in the germline V gene. Roughly 100 mL of blood, on average, came from one heparinised draw per donor. Markers CD45RO/CCR7/CD25/CD127/CD95/CD27 served to sort CD4+ naive, central memory, regulatory and stem cell-like memory cells. The chain links TRBV7-2 to TRBJ1-1, with 8 bases lining up with TRBD1. The TCR was taken from a woman younger than 35 with type 1 diabetes. Sequenced: naive CD4+ T cells from blood. The CDR3 loop reads CASSLGQGTREAFF. CDR3 coding DNA: TGTGCCAGCAGCTTAGGACAGGGGACTCGTGAAGCTTTCTTT.